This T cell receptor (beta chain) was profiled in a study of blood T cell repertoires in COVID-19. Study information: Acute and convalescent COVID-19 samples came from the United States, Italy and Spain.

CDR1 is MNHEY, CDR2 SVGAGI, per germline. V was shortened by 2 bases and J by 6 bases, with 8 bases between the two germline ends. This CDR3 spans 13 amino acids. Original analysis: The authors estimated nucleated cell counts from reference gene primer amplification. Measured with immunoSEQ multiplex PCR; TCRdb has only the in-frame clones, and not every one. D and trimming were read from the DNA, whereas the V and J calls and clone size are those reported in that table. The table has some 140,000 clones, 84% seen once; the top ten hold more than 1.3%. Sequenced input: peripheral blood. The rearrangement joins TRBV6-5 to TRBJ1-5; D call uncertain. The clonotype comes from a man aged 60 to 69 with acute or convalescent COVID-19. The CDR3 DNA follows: TGTGCCAGCAGTTACACGTTCAGTCAGCCCCAGCATTTT. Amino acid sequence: CASSYTFSQPQHF.